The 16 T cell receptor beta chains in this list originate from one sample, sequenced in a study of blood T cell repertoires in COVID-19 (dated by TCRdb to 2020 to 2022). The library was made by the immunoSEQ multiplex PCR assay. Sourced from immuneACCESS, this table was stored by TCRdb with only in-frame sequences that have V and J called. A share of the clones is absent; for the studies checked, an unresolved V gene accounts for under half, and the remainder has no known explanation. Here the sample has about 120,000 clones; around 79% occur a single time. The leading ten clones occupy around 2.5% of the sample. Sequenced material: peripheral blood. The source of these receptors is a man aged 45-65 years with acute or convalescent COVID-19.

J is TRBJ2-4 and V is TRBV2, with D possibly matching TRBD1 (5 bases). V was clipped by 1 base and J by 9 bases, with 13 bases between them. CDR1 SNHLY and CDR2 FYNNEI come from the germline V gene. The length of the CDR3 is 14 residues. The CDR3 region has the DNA TGTGCCAGCAGTGAAGGTCAGGGCTCGGGCATTCAGTACTTC. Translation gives CASSEGQGSGIQYF.

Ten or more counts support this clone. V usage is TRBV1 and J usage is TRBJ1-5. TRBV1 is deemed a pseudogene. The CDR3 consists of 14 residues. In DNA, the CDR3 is TGCACCAGCAGCCAAGATGACTGGAATCAGCCCCAGCATTTT. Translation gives CTSSQDDWNQPQHF.

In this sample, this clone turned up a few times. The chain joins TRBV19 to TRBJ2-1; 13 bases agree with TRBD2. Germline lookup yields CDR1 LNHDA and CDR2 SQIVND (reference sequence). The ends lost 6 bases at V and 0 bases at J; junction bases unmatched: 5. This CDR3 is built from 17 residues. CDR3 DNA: TGTGCCAGTAGGGGACTAGCGGGACCGAGCTCCTACAATGAGCAGTTCTTC. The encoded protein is CASRGLAGPSSYNEQFF.

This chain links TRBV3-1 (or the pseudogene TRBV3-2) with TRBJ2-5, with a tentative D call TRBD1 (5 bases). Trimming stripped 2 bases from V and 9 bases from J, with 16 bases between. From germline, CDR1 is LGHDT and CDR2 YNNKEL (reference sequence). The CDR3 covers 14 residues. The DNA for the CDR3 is TGTGCCAGCAGCCAAAGAGTGGACCAGGGATCCCAGTACTTC. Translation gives CASSQRVDQGSQYF.

The CDR3 DNA is TGTGCCAGCAGTCGGACAGGGCTCGAGGCTTGGGAGCTGTTTTTT. It specifies CASSRTGLEAWELFF. This chain connects TRBV7-9 to TRBJ2-2, with 8 nucleotides matching TRBD1. CDR3 length equals 15 residues. Germline CDR1 is SEHNR and CDR2 is FQNEAQ (reference sequence). J lost 9 bases, V lost 6 bases, and 12 bases had no gene match.

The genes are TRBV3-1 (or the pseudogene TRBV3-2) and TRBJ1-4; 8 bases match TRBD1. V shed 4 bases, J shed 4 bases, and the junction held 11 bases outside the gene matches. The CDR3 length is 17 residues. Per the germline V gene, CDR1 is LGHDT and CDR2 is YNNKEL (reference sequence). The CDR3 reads CASSLRARTGLNEKLFF. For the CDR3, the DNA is TGTGCCAGCAGCCTAAGGGCACGGACAGGGCTTAATGAAAAACTGTTTTTT.

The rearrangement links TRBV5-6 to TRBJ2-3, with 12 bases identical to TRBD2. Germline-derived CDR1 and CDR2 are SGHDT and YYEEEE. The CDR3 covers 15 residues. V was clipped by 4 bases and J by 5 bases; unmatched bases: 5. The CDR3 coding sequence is TGTGCCAGCAGCGCTAGCGGGGGGGTCCTAGATACGCAGTATTTT. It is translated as CASSASGGVLDTQYF. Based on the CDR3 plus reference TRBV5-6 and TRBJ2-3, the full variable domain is DAGVTQSPTHLIKTRGQQVTLRCSPKSGHDTVSWYQQALGQGPQFIFQYYEEEERQRGNFPDRFSGHQFPNYSSELNVNALLLGDSALYLCASSASGGVLDTQYFGPGTRLTVL.

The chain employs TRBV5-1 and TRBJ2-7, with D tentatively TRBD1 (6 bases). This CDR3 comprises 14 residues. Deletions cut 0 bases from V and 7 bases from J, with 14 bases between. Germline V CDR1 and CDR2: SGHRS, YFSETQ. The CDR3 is CASSLGGRIGEQYF. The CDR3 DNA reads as TGCGCCAGCAGCTTGGGGGGGCGGATTGGGGAGCAGTACTTC.

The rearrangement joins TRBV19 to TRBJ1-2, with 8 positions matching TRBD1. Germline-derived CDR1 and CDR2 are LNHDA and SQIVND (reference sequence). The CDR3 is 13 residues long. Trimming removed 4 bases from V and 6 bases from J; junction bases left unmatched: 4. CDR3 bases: TGTGCCAGTAGTACAGGGGGCGGCAATGGCTACACCTTC. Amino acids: CASSTGGGNGYTF.

CDR3 amino acids: CASSLSGFEENTGELFF. In DNA, the CDR3 is TGTGCCAGCAGTTTATCGGGATTTGAGGAGAACACCGGGGAGCTGTTTTTT. The chain employs TRBV28 and TRBJ2-2, with D possibly being TRBD2 (5 bases). V was cut by 1 base and J by 1 base, with 13 bases left in between. The CDR3 length is 17 residues. Per germline, CDR1 MDHEN and CDR2 SYDVKM.

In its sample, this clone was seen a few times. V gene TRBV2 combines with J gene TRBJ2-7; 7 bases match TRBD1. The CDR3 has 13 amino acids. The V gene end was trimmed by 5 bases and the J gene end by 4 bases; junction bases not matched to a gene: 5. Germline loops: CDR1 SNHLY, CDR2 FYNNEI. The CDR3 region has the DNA TGTGCCAGCAGTCTTCGACAGGGATACGAGCAGTACTTC. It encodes CASSLRQGYEQYF.

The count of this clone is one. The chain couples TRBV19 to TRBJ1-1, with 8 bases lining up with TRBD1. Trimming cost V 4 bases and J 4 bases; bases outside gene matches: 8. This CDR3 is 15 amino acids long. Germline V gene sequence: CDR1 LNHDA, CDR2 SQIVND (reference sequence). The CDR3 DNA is TGTGCCAGTAGTAATCCAGGGGGCGCCGGCACTGAAGCTTTCTTT. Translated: CASSNPGGAGTEAFF.

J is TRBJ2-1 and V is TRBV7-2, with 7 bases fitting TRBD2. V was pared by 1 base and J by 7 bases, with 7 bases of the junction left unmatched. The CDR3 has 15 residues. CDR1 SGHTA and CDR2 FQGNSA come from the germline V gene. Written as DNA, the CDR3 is TGTGCCAGCAGCTTAGAAGGGCTAGCGGCAAATGAGCAGTTCTTC. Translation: CASSLEGLAANEQFF.

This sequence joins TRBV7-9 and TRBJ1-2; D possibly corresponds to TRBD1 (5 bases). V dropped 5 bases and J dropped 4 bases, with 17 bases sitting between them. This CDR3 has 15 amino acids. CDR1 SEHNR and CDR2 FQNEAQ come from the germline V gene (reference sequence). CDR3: CASSAGAGDPYGYTF. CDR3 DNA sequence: TGTGCCAGCAGCGCCGGGGCGGGGGATCCCTATGGCTACACCTTC.

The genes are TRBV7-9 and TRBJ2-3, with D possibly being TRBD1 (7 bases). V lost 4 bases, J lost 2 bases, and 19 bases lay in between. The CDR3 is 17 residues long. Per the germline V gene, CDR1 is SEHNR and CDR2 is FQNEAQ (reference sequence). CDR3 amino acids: CASSWNAQGGSTDTQYF. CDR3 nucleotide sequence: TGTGCCAGCAGCTGGAATGCGCAGGGGGGATCCACAGATACGCAGTATTTT.

CDR3 sequence (DNA): TGCGCCAGCAGCTTATGGACAGGTCCCTACGAGCAGTACTTC. It yields the protein CASSLWTGPYEQYF. The genes are TRBV5-1 and TRBJ2-7; the match to TRBD1 covers 7 bases. Germline assignment: CDR1 SGHRS and CDR2 YFSETQ. This CDR3 comprises 14 residues. The J segment lost 2 bases and the V segment lost 2 bases, leaving 4 bases of the junction unmatched. Full variable domain (missing parts from reference TRBV5-1 and TRBJ2-7): KAGVTQTPRYLIKTRGQQVTLSCSPISGHRSVSWYQQTPGQGLQFLFEYFSETQRNKGNFPGRFSGRQFSNSRSEMNVSTLELGDSALYLCASSLWTGPYEQYFGPGTRLTVT.